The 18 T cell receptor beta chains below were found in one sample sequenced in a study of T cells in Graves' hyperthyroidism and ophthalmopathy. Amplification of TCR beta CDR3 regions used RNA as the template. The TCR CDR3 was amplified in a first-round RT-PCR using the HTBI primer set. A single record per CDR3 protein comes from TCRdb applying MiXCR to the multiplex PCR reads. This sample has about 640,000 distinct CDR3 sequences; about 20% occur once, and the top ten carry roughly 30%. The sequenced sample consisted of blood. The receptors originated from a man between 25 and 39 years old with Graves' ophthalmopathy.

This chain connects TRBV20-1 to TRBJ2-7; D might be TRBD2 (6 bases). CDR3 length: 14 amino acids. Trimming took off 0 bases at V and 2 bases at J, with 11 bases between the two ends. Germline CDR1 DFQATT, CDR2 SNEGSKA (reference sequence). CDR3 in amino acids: CSARDKGLPYEQYF. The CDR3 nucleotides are TGCAGTGCTAGAGATAAGGGACTTCCCTACGAGCAGTACTTC.

The CDR3: CSVRQGYTGELFF. The DNA of the CDR3 is TGCAGCGTCAGGCAAGGTTACACCGGGGAGCTGTTTTTT. The gene calls are TRBV29-1 and TRBJ2-2; D remains ambiguous. The CDR3 sequence is 13 residues long. V gave up 6 bases and J gave up 3 bases, with 11 bases separating them. Germline CDR1 is SQVTM and CDR2 is ANQGSEA.

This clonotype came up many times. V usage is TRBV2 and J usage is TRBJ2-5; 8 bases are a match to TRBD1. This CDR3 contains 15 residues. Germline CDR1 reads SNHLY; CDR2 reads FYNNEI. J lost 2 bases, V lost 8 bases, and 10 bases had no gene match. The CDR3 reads CASGADRGPQETQYF. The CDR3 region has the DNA TGTGCCAGCGGGGCCGACAGGGGACCTCAAGAGACCCAGTACTTC.

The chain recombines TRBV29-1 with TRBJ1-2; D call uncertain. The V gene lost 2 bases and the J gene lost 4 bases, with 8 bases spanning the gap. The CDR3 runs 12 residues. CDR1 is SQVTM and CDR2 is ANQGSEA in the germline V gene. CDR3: CSVERQRYGYTF. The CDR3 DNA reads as TGCAGCGTTGAACGGCAGCGCTATGGCTACACCTTC. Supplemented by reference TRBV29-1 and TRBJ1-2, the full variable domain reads SAVISQKPSRDICQRGTSLTIQCQVDSQVTMMFWYRQQPGQSLTLIATANQGSEATYESGFVIDKFPISRPNLTFSTLTVSNMSPEDSSIYLCSVERQRYGYTFGSGTRLTVV.

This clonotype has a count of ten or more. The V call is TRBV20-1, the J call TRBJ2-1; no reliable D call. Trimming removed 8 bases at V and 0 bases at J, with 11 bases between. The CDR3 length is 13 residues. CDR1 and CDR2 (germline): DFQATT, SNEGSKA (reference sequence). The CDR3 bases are TGCAGTCAGAGGAGAGACTCCTACAATGAGCAGTTCTTC. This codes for CSQRRDSYNEQFF.

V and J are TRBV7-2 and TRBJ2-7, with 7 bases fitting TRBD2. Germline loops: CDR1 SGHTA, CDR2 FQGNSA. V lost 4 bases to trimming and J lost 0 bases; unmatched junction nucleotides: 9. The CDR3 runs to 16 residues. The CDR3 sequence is CASSSVTSRHSYEQYF. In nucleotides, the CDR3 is TGTGCCAGCAGCTCCGTGACTAGCCGACACTCCTACGAGCAGTACTTC.

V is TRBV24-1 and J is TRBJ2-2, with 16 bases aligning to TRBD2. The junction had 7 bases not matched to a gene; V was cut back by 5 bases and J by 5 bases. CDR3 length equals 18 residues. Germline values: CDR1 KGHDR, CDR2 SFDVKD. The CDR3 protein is CATSGGLAGGLVTGELFF. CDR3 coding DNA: TGTGCCACCAGTGGGGGACTAGCGGGAGGGCTTGTGACCGGGGAGCTGTTTTTT.

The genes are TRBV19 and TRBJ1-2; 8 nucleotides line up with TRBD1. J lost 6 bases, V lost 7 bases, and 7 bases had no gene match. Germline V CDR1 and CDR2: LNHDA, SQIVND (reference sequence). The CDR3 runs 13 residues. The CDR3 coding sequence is TGTGCCAGTACCCCCAGGACAGGGAATGGCTACACCTTC. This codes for CASTPRTGNGYTF. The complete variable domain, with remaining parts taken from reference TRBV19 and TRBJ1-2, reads DGGITQSPKYLFRKEGQNVTLSCEQNLNHDAMYWYRQDPGQGLRLIYYSQIVNDFQKGDIAEGYSVSREKKESFPLTVTSAQKNPTAFYLCASTPRTGNGYTFGSGTRLTVV.

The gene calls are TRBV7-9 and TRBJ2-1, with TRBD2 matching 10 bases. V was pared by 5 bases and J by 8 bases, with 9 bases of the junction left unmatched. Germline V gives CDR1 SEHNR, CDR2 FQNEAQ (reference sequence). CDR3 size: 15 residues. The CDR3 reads CASSPPSGRKDEQFF. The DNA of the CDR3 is TGTGCCAGCAGCCCCCCTAGCGGGAGAAAAGATGAGCAGTTCTTC.

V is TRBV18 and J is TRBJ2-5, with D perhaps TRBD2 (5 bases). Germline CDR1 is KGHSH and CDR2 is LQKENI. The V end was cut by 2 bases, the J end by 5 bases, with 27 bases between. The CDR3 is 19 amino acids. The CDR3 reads CASSPLSLSSKAHGETQYF. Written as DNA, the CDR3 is TGTGCCAGCTCACCATTGTCTTTATCTAGCAAGGCCCACGGTGAGACCCAGTACTTC.

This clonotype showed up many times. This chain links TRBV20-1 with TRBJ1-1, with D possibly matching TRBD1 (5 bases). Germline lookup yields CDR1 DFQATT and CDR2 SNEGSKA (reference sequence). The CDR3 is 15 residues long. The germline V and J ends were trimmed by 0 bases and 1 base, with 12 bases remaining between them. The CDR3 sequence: CSARDFGGRNTEAFF. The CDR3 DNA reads TGCAGTGCTAGAGATTTCGGGGGAAGGAACACTGAAGCTTTCTTT.

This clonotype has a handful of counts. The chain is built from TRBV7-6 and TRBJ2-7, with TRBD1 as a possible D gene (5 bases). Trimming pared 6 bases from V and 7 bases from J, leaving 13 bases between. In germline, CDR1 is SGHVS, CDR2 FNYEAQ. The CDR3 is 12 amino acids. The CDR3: CASSPEKGEQYF. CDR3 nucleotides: TGTGCCAGCAGTCCGGAAAAGGGGGAGCAGTACTTC. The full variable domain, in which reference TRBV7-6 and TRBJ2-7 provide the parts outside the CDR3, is GAGVSQSPRYKVTKRGQDVALRCDPISGHVSLYWYRQALGQGPEFLTYFNYEAQQDKSGLPNDRFSAERPEGSISTLTIQRTEQRDSAMYRCASSPEKGEQYFGPGTRLTVT.

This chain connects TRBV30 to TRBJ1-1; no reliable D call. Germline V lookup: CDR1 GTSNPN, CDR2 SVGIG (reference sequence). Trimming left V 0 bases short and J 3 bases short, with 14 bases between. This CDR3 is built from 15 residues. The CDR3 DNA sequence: TGTGCCTGGAGTGTACCAATAGTCGGGGACACTGAAGCTTTCTTT. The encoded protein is CAWSVPIVGDTEAFF.

The DNA for the CDR3 is TGTGCCAGCAGCCCAGCCCCACAGGGGGCGACAGAAGAGACCCAGTACTTC. It is translated as CASSPAPQGATEETQYF. The chain combines TRBV7-6 with TRBJ2-5; 9 nucleotides agree with TRBD1. Germline CDR1 and CDR2: SGHVS and FNYEAQ. This CDR3 is 17 amino acids long. With V trimmed by 5 bases and J by 3 bases, 13 bases remained unmatched.

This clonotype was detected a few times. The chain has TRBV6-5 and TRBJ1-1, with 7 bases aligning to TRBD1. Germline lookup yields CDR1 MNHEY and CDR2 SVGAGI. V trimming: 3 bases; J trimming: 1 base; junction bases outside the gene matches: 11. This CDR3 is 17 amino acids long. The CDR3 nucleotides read TGTGCCAGCAGTTATACCCGCAGGGGGGCTACGAACACTGAAGCTTTCTTT. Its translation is CASSYTRRGATNTEAFF.

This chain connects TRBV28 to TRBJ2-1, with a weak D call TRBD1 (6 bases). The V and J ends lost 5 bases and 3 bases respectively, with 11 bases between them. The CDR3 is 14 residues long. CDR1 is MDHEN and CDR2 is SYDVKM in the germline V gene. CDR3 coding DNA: TGTGCCAGCAGTCACCGGGACAACTACAATGAGCAGTTCTTC. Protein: CASSHRDNYNEQFF.

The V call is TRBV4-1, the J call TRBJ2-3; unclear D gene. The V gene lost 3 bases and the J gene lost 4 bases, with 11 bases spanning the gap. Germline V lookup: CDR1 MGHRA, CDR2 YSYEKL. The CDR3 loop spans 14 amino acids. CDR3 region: CASSQSLGADTQYF. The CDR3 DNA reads TGCGCCAGCAGCCAGTCTCTGGGCGCAGATACGCAGTATTTT.

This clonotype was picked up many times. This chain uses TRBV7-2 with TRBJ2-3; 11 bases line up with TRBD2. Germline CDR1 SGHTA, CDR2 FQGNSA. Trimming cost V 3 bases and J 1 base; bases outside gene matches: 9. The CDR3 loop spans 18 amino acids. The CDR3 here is CASSFITSGSWGTDTQYF. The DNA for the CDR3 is TGTGCCAGCAGCTTCATCACTAGCGGGAGTTGGGGCACAGATACGCAGTATTTT.